This paragraph reports one T cell receptor beta chain. Germline values: CDR1 SEHNR, CDR2 FQNEAQ (reference sequence). V shed 6 bases and J shed 4 bases, with 12 bases lying between them. This CDR3 has 13 amino acids. A J-beta primer mix and a sample-barcoded 5' primer were used in a second PCR of roughly 6 to 12 cycles. TCRdb processed the 5' RACE reads anew with MiXCR; each CDR3 protein has one entry. The profile shows around 1,900,000 distinct CDR3 sequences, about two fifths of them singletons. The data derive from a study of blood T cells in healthy people across ages. The sample was blood. V gene TRBV7-9 combines with J gene TRBJ1-1; no clear D gene. This receptor was identified in a human donor in good health. This CDR3 reads CASSPLSATEAFF. DNA of the CDR3: TGTGCCAGCAGTCCCCTCTCAGCCACTGAAGCTTTCTTT.